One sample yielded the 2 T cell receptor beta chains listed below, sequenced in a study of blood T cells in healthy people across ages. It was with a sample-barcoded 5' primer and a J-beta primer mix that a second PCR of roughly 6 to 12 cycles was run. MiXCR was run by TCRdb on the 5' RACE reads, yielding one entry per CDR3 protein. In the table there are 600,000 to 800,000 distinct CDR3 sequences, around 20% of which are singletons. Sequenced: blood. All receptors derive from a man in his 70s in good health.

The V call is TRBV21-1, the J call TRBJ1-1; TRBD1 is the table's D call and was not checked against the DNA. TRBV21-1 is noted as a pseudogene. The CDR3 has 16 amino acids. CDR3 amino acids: CASSKERGERYTEAFF. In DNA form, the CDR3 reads TGTGCCAGCAGCAAAGAGAGGGGGGAACGGTACACTGAAGCTTTCTTT.

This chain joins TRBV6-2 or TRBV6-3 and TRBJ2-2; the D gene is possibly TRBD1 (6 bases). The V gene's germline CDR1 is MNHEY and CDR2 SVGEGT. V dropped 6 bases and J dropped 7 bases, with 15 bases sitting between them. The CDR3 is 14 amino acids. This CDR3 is CASRGLGAVGELFF. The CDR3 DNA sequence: TGTGCCAGCAGGGGGCTGGGGGCTGTCGGGGAGCTGTTTTTT.